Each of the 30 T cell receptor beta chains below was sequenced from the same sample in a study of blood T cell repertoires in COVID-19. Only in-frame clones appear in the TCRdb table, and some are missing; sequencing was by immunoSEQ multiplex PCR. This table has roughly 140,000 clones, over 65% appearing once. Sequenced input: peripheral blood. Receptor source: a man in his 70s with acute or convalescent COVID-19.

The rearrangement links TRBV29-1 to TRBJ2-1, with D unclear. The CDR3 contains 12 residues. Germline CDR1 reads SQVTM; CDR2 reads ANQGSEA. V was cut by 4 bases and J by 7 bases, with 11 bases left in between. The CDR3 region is CSVAESRNEQFF. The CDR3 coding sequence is TGCAGCGTTGCGGAGAGTCGGAATGAGCAGTTCTTC.

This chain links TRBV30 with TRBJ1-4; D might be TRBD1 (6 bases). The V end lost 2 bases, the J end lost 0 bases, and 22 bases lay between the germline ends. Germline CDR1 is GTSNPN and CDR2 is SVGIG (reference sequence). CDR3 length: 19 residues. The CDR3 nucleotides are TGTGCCTGGAGTCCCGGCATCATAGGGGGTGTTGCAACTAATGAAAAACTGTTTTTT. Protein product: CAWSPGIIGGVATNEKLFF.

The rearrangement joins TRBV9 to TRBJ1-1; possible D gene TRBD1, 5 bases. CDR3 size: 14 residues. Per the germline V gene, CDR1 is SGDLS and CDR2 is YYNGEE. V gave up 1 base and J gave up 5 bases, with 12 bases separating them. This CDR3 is CASSVRQKGTEAFF. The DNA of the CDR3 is TGTGCCAGCAGCGTACGTCAGAAGGGGACTGAAGCTTTCTTT.

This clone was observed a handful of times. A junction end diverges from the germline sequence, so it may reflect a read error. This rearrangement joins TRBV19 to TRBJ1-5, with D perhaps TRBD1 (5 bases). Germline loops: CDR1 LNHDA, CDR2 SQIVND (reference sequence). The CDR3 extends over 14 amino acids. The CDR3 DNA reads TGTGCCAGCAGTATTCAGGGAGGGGCGGATCCCCAGCATTTT. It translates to CASSIQGGADPQHF.

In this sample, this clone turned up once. Here the CDR3 reads CASSPGGSSGNTIYF. Written as DNA, the CDR3 is TGTGCCAGCTCACCGGGGGGGAGCTCTGGAAACACCATATATTTT. This sequence joins TRBV18 and TRBJ1-3; possible D gene TRBD1, 5 bases. The germline V gene encodes CDR1 KGHSH and CDR2 LQKENI. V lost 3 bases to trimming and J lost 0 bases, with 9 bases between them. The CDR3 totals 15 residues.

The CDR3 nucleotides are TGTGCCAGCAGCCCCCGGACCACCTCGGGAGGAAACACCATATATTTT. It translates to CASSPRTTSGGNTIYF. The chain couples TRBV27 to TRBJ1-3; D remains ambiguous. Trimming stripped 6 bases from V and 4 bases from J, with 19 bases between. The CDR3 is made up of 16 amino acids. Germline lookup yields CDR1 MNHEY and CDR2 SMNVEV (reference sequence).

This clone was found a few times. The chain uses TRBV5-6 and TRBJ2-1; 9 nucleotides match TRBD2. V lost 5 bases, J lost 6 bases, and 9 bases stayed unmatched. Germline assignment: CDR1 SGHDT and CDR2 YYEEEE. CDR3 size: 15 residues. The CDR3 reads CASRRALGLANEQFF. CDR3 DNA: TGTGCCAGCAGAAGAGCCCTGGGACTAGCCAATGAGCAGTTCTTC.

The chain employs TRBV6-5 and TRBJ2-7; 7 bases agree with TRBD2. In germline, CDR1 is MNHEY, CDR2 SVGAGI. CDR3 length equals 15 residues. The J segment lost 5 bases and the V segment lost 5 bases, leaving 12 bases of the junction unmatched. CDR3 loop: CASSRQTAGFDEQYF. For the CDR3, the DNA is TGTGCCAGCAGTCGTCAGACAGCGGGATTCGACGAGCAGTACTTC.

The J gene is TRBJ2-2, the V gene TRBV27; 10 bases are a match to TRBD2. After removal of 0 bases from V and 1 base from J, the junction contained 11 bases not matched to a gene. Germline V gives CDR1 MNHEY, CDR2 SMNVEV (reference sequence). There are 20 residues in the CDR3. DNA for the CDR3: TGTGCCAGCAGTTTATCCATCCTAGGGCTAGCGGGGGTGAACACCGGGGAGCTGTTTTTT. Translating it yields CASSLSILGLAGVNTGELFF.

The CDR3 region is CASTPPTSGRGDEQYF. The DNA for the CDR3 is TGTGCCAGCACCCCGCCCACTAGCGGGAGAGGCGACGAGCAGTACTTC. This chain connects TRBV28 to TRBJ2-7; the match to TRBD2 covers 11 bases. V trimming: 7 bases; J trimming: 5 bases; junction bases outside the gene matches: 13. The CDR3 spans 16 residues. Germline loops: CDR1 MDHEN, CDR2 SYDVKM.

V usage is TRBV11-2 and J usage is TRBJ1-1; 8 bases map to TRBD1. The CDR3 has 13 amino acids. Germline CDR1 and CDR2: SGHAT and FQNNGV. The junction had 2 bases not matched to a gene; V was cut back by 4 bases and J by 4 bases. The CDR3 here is CASSSDRGTEAFF. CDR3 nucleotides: TGTGCCAGCAGCTCAGACAGGGGCACTGAAGCTTTCTTT.

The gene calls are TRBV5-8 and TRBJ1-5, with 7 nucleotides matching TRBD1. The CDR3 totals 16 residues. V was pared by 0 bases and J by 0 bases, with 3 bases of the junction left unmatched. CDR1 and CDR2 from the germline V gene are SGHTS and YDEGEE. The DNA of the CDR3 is TGTGCCAGCAGCTTGGATCACAGGGGTAGCAATCAGCCCCAGCATTTT. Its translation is CASSLDHRGSNQPQHF.

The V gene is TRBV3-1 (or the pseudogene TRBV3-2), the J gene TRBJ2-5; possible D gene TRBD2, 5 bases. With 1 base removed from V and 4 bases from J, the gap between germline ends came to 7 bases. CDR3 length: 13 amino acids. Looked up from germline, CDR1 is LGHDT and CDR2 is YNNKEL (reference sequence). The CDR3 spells CASSQGTLETQYF. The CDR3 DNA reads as TGTGCCAGCAGCCAAGGGACTTTAGAGACCCAGTACTTC.

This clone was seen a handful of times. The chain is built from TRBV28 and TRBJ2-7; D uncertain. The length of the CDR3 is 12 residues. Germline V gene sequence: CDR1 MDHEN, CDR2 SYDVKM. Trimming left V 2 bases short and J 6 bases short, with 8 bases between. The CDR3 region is CASSLTRFEQYF. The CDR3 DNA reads TGTGCCAGCAGTTTAACCCGGTTCGAGCAGTACTTC.

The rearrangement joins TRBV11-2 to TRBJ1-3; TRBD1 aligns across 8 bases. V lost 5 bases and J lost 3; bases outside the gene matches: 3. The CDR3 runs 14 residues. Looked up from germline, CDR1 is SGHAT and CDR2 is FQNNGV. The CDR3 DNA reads TGTGCCAGCAGCCAGGGGGCTAGTGGAAACACCATATATTTT. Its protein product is CASSQGASGNTIYF.

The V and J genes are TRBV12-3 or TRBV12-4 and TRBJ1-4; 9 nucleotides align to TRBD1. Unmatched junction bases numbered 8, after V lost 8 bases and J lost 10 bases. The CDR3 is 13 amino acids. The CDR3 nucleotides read TGTGCCAGCGGGAGGGACAGGGTGAGAAAACTGTTTTTT. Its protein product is CASGRDRVRKLFF.

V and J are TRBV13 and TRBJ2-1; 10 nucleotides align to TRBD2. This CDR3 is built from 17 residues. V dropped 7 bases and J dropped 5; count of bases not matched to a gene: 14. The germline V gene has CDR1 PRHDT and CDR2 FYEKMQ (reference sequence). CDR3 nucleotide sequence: TGTGCCAGCACCCCACGAAGGTGGACTAGCGGCAACAATGAGCAGTTCTTC. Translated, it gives CASTPRRWTSGNNEQFF.

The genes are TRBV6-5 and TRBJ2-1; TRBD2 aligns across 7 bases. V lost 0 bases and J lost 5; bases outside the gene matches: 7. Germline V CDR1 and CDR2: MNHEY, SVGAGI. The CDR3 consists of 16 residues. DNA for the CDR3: TGTGCCAGCAGTTACTCGAGCGGGGCACCCCACAATGAGCAGTTCTTC. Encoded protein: CASSYSSGAPHNEQFF.

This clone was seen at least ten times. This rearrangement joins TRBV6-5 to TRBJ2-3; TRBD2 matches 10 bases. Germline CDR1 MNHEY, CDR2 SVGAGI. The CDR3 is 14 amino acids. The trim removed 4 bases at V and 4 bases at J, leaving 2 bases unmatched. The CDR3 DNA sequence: TGTGCCAGCAGTTTTGGGACTAGCGCAGATACGCAGTATTTT. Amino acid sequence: CASSFGTSADTQYF.

In DNA form, the CDR3 reads TGTGCCAGCACGCAGGACAGGGCCCTAGGAAAACTGTTTTTT. Translating it yields CASTQDRALGKLFF. This chain joins TRBV7-2 and TRBJ1-4, with 8 bases identical to TRBD1. J gave up 10 bases and V 7 bases, and 11 bases lay outside the gene matches. Germline CDR1 reads SGHTA; CDR2 reads FQGNSA. The CDR3 is 14 amino acids.

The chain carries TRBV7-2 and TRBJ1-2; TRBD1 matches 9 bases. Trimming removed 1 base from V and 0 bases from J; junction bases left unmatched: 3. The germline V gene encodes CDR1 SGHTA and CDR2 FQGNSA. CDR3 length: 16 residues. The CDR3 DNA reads TGTGCCAGCAGCTTAGAGGGGGACAGGGCTAACTATGGCTACACCTTC. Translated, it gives CASSLEGDRANYGYTF.

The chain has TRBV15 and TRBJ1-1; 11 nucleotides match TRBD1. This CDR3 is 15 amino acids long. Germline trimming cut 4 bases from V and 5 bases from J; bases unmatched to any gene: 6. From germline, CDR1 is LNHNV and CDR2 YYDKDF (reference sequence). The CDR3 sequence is CATSTGQGATTEAFF. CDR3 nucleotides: TGTGCCACCAGCACTGGACAGGGGGCGACGACTGAAGCTTTCTTT.

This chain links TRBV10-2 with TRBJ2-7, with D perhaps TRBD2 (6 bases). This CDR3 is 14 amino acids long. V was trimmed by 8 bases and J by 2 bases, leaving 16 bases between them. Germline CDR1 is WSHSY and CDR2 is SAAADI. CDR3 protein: CASGKGGSPYEQYF. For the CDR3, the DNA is TGCGCCAGCGGGAAAGGAGGGTCTCCCTACGAGCAGTACTTC.

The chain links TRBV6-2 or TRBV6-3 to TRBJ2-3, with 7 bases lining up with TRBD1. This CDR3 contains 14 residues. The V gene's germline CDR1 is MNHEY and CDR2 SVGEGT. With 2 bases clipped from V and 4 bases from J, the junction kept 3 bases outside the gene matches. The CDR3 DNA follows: TGTGCCAGCAGTTACGGGGACAGACCAGATACGCAGTATTTT. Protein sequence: CASSYGDRPDTQYF.

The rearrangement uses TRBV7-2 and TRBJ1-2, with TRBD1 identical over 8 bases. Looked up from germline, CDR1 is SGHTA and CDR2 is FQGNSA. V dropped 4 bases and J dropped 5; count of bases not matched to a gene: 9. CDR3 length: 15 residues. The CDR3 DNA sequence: TGTGCCAGCAGCTACAAGGGACAGGACGCTTATGGCTACACCTTC. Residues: CASSYKGQDAYGYTF.

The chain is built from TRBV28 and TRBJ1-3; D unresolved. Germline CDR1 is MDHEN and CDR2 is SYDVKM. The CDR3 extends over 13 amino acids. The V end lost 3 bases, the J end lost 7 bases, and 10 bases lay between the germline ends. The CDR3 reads CASSFTRGNTIYF. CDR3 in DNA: TGTGCCAGCAGTTTTACCCGCGGGAACACCATATATTTT.

This CDR3 reads CASSLVLQEGGSYNEQFF. For the CDR3, the DNA is TGTGCCAGCAGCTTAGTTCTCCAGGAGGGTGGGTCCTACAATGAGCAGTTCTTC. The chain carries TRBV11-2 and TRBJ2-1; D is perhaps TRBD2 (6 bases). Germline lookup yields CDR1 SGHAT and CDR2 FQNNGV. Trimming stripped 1 base from V and 1 base from J, with 17 bases between. This CDR3 region has 18 residues.

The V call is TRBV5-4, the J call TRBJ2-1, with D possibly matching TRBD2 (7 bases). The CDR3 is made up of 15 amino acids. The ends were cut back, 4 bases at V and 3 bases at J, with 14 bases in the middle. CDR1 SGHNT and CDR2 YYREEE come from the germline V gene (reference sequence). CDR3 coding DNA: TGTGCCAGCAGCGCGCGGGGGCCCCACTACAATGAGCAGTTCTTC. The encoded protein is CASSARGPHYNEQFF.

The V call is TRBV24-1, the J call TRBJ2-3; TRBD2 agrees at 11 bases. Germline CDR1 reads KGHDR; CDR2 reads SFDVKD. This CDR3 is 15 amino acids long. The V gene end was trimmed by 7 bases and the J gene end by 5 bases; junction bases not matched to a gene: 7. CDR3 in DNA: TGTGCCACCAGCGCTAGCGGGGGGTTCGGAGATACGCAGTATTTT. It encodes CATSASGGFGDTQYF.

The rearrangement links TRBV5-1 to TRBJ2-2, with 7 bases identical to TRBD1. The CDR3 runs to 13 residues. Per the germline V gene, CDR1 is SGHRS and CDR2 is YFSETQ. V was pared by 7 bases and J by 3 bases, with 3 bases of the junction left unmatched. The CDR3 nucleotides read TGCGCCAGCGGGGGACAGCACACCGGGGAGCTGTTTTTT. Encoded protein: CASGGQHTGELFF.